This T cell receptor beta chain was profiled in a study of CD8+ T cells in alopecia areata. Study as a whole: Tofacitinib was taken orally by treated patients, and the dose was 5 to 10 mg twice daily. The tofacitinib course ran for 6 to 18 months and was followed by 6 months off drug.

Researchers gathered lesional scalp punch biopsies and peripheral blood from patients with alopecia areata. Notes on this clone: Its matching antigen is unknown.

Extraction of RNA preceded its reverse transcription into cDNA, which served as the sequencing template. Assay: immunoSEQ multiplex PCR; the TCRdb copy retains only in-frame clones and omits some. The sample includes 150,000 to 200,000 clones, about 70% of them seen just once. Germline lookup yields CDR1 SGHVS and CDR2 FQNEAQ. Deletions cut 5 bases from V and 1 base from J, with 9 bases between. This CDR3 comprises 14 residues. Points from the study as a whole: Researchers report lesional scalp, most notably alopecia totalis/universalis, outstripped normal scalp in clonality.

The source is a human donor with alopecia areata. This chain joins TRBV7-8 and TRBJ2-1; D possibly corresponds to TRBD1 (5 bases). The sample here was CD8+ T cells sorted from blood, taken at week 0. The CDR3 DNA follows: TGTGCCAGCAGCGGGCAGGGTTCCTACAATGAGCAGTTCTTC. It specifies CASSGQGSYNEQFF.